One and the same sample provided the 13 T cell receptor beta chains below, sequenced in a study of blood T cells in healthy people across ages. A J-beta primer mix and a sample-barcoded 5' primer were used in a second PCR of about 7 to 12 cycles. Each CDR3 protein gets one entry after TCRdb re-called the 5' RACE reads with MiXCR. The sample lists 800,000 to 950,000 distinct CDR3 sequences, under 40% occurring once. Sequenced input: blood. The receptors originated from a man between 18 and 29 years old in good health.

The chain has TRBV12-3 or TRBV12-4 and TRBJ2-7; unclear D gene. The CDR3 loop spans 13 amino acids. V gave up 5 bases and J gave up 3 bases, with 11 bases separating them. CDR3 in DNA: TGTGCCAGCAGTGTTCAACTGCACTACGAGCAGTACTTC. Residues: CASSVQLHYEQYF.

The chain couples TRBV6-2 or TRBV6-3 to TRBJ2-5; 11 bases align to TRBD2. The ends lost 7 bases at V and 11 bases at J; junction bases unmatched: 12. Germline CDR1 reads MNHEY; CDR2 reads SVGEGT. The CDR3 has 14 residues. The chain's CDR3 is CASIGSGGATEQYF. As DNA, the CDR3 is TGTGCCAGCATAGGTAGCGGGGGGGCGACTGAGCAGTACTTC.

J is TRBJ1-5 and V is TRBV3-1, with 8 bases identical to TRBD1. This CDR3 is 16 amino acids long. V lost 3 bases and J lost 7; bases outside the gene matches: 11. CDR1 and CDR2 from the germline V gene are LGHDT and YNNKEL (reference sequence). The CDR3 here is CASSQAGGQGGQPQHF. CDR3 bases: TGTGCCAGCAGCCAGGCCGGTGGACAGGGCGGGCAGCCCCAGCATTTT.

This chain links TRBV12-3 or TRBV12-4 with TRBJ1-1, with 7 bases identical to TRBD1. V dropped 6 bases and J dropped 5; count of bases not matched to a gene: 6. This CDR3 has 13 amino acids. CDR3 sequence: CASSRQGWTEAFF. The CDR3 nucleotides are TGTGCCAGCAGCCGACAGGGATGGACTGAAGCTTTCTTT.

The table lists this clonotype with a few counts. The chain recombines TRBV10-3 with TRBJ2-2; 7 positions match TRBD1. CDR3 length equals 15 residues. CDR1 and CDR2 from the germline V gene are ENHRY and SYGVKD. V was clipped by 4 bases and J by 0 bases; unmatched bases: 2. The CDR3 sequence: CAISVGTANTGELFF. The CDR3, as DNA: TGTGCCATCAGTGTGGGGACAGCGAACACCGGGGAGCTGTTTTTT.

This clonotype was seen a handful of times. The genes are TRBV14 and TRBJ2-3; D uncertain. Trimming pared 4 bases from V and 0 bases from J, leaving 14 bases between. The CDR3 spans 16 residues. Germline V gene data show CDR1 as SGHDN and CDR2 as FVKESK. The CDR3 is CASSPSRAPSTDTQYF. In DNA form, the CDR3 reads TGTGCCAGCAGCCCCTCCCGAGCGCCCAGCACAGATACGCAGTATTTT.

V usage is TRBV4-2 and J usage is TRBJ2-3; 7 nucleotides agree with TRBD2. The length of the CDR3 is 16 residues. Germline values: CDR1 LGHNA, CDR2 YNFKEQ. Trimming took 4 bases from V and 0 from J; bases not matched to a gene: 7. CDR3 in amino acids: CASSLTAGPSTDTQYF. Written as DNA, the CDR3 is TGTGCCAGCAGCCTCACAGCGGGGCCTAGCACAGATACGCAGTATTTT.

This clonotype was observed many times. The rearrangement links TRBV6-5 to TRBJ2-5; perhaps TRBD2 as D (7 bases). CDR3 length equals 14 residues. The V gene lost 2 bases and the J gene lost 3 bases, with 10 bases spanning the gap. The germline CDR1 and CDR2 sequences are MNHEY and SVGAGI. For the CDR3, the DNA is TGTGCCAGCAGTTACGGGGGGGCCGAAGAGACCCAGTACTTC. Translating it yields CASSYGGAEETQYF.

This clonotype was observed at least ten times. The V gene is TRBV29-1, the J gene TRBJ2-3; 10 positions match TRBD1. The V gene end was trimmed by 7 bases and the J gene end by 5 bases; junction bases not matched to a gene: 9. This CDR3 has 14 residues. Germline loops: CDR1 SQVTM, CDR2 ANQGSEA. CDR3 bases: TGCAGCGCGTGGACAGGGGGATTTTTAGATACGCAGTATTTT. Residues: CSAWTGGFLDTQYF.

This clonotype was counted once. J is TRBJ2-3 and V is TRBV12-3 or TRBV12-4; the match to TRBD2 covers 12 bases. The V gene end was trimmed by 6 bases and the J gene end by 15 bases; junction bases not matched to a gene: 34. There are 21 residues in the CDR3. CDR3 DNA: TGTGCCAGCAGCTCCGGACTAGCGGGGTCCCAGCGGGGGGAGAGCACAGATATGGAATATTTT. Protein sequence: CASSSGLAGSQRGESTDMEYF.

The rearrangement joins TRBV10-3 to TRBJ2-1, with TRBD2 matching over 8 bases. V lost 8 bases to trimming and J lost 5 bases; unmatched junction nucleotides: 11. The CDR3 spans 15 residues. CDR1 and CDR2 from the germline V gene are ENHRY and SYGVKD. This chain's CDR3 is CAIQVGTRLDNEQFF. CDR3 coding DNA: TGTGCCATCCAGGTGGGGACTAGGCTAGACAATGAGCAGTTCTTC.

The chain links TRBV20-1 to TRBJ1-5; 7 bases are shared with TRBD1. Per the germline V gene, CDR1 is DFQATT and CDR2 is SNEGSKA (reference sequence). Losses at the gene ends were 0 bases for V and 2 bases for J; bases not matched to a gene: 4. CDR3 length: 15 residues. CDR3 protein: CSARDAGQGNQPQHF. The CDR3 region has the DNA TGCAGTGCTAGAGATGCCGGACAGGGCAATCAGCCCCAGCATTTT.

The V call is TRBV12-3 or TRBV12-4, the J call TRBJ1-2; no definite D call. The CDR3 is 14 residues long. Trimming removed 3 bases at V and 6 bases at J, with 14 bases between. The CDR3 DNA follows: TGTGCCAGCAGTTTGAGAGCGGGTCGGAATGGCTACACCTTC. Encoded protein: CASSLRAGRNGYTF.